This T cell receptor (beta chain) came from a study of CD8+CD57+ T cells in acquired aplastic anemia. Turning to the study itself: The average for DNA from sorted CD4+ and CD8+ cells was 3.2 ug. Healthy donor sequencing depth: 9 million to 10.8 million CD4+, approximately 12 million CD8+ reads.

This clonotype appeared many times. Antigen specificity is unknown. Study-level points and caveats: Researchers report that twenty-nine CD8+ CDR3 sequences appeared in both patients and controls. No significant patient-versus-control difference appeared in CD8+ Simpson's diversity.

TCR beta VDJ and CDR3 profiling used genomic DNA as template. MiXCR, run by TCRdb on the reads, gives a single entry per CDR3 protein. The sample has around 170,000 distinct CDR3 sequences; 60% to 70% are singletons. Material for sequencing was sorted CD4+, CD8+, or CD8+CD57+ T cells (not recorded which) from PBMCs. The clonotype originates from a human donor in good health.

The CDR3 region is CASSQFSYEQYF. Written as DNA, the CDR3 is TGTGCCAGCAGCCAATTCTCCTACGAGCAGTACTTC. V gene TRBV14 combines with J gene TRBJ2-7; D is undetermined. The CDR3 is 12 residues long. Per the germline V gene, CDR1 is SGHDN and CDR2 is FVKESK. V was shortened by 2 bases and J by 0 bases, with 2 bases between the two germline ends.